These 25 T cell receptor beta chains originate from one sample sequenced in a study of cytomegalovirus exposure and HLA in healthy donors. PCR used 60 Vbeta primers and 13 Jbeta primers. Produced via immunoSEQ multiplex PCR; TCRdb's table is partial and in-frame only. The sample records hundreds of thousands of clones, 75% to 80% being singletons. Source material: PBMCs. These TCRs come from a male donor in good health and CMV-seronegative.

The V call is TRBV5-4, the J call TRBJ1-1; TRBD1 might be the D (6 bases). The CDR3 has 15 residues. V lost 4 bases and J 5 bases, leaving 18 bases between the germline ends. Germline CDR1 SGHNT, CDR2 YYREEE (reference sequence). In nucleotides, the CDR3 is TGTGCCAGCAGCGGACAAGGGGGTCAAAGGACTGAAGCTTTCTTT. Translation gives CASSGQGGQRTEAFF.

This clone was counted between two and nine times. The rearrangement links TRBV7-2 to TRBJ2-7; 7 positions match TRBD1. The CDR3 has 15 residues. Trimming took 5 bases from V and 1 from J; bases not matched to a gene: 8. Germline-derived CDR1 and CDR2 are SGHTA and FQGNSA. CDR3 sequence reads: CASSGVWDSSYEQYF. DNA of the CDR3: TGTGCCAGCAGCGGAGTGTGGGACAGTTCCTACGAGCAGTACTTC.

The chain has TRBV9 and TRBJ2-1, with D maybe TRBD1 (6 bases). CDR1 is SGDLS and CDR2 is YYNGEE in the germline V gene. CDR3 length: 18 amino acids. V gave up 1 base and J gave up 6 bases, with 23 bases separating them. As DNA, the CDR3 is TGTGCCAGCAGCGTATTCTCGGGCGTACCGGACAGAACCAATGAGCAGTTCTTC. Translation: CASSVFSGVPDRTNEQFF.

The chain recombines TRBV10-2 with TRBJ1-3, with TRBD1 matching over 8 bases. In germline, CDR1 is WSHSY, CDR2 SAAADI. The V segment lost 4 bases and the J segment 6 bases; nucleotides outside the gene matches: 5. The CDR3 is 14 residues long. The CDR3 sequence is CASSVQGVANTIYF. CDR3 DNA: TGCGCCAGCAGTGTACAGGGGGTTGCAAACACCATATATTTT.

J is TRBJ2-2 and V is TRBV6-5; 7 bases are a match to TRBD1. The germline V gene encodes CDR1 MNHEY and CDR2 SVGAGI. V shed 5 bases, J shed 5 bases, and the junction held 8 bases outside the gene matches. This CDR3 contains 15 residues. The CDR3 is CASSPPGQLTGELFF. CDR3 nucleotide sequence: TGTGCCAGCAGTCCGCCGGGACAGCTGACCGGGGAGCTGTTTTTT.

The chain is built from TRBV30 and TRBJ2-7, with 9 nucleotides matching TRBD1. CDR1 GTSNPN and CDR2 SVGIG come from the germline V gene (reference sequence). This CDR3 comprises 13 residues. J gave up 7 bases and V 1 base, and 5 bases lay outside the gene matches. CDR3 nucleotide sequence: TGTGCCTGGAGTGAGGGACAGGGTGGAGAGCAGTACTTC. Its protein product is CAWSEGQGGEQYF.

The CDR3 sequence: CASSRNRAGGTEAFF. The DNA for the CDR3 is TGTGCCAGCAGTCGGAACAGGGCGGGGGGGACTGAAGCTTTCTTT. This chain links TRBV6-6 with TRBJ1-1; weak D call: TRBD1 (6 bases). The V gene lost 5 bases and the J gene lost 5 bases, with 18 bases spanning the gap. The germline CDR1 and CDR2 sequences are MNHNY and SVGAGI (reference sequence). The CDR3 extends over 15 amino acids.

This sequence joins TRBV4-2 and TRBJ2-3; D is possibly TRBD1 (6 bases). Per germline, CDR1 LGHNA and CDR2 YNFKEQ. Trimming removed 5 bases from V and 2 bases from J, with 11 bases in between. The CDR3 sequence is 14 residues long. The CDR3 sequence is CASSGQQFTDTQYF. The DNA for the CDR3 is TGTGCCAGCAGCGGACAGCAATTCACAGATACGCAGTATTTT.

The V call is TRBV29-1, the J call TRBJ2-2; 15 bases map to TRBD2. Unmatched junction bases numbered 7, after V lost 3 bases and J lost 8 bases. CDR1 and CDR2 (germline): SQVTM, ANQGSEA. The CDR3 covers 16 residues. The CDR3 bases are TGCAGCGTTGAGGGGACTAGCGGGAGGCCCGGGGGGGAGCTGTTTTTT. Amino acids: CSVEGTSGRPGGELFF.

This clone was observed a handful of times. CDR3 nucleotides: TGTGCCAGCAGTGGGCGGGCTAGCGGGCTTAGCAACATTCAGTACTTC. Encoded protein: CASSGRASGLSNIQYF. The chain joins TRBV6-1 to TRBJ2-4, with 8 bases matching TRBD2. The CDR3 contains 16 residues. The junction had 12 bases not matched to a gene; V was cut back by 4 bases and J by 7 bases. Germline CDR1 and CDR2: MNHNS and SASEGT.

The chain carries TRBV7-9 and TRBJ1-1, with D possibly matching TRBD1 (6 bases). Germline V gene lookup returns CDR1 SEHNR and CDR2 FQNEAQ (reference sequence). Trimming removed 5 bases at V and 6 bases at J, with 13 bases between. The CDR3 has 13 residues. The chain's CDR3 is CASSPRTVPEAFF. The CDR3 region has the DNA TGTGCCAGCAGCCCGAGGACAGTTCCTGAAGCTTTCTTT.

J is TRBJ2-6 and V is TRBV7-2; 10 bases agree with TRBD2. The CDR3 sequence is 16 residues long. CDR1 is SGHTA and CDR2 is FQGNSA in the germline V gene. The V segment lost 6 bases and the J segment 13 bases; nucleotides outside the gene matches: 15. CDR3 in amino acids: CASRWNLAGALGVLTF. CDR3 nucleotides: TGTGCCAGCAGATGGAATCTAGCGGGGGCCCTCGGGGTCCTGACTTTC.

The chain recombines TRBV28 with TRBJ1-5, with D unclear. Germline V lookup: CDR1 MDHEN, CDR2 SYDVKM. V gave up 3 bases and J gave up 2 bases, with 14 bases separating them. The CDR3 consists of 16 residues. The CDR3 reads CASSFRWRVGNQPQHF. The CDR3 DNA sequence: TGTGCCAGCAGTTTTCGGTGGAGGGTCGGCAATCAGCCCCAGCATTTT.

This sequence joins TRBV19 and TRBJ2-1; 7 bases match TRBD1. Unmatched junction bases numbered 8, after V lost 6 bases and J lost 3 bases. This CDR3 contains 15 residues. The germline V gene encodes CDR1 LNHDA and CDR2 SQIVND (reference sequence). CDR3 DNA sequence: TGTGCCAGTAGCACCCGGGACAGAGGCTACAATGAGCAGTTCTTC. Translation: CASSTRDRGYNEQFF.

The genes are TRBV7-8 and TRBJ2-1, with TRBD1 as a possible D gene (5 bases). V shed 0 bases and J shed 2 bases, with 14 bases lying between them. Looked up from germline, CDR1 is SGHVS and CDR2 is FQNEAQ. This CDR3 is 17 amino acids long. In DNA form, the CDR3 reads TGTGCCAGCAGCTTAGCCTTCGCAGGGTCGACCTACAATGAGCAGTTCTTC. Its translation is CASSLAFAGSTYNEQFF.

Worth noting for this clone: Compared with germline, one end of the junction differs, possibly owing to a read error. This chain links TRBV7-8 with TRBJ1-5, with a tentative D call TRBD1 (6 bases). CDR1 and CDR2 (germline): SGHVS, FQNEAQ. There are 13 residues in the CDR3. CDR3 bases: TGCGACTCCTACAGGGCAGAACTCCAGCCCCAGCATTTT. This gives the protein CDSYRAELQPQHF. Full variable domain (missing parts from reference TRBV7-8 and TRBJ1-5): GAGVSQSPRYKVAKRGQDVALRCDPISGHVSLFWYQQALGQGPEFLTYFQNEAQLDKSGLPSDRFFAERPEGSVSTLKIQRTQQEDSAVYLCDSYRAELQPQHFGDGTRLSIL.

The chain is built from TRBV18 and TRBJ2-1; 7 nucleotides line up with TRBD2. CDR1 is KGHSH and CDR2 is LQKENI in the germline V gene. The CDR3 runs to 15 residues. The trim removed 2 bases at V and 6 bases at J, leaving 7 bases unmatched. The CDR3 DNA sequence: TGTGCCAGCTCACCATCAGCGGGGACTACCAATGAGCAGTTCTTC. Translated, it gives CASSPSAGTTNEQFF.

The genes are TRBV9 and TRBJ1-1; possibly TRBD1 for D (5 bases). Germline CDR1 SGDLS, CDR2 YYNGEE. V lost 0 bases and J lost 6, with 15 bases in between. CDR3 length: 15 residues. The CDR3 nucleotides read TGTGCCAGCAGCGTAGAGGCAGGGCGGGGGGCTGAAGCTTTCTTT. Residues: CASSVEAGRGAEAFF.

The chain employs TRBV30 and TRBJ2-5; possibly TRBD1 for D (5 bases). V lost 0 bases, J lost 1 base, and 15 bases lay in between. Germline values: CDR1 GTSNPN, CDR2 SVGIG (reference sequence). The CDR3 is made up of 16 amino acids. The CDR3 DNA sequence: TGTGCCTGGAGTGTAGGGCCGTCAAGGGGCCAAGAGACCCAGTACTTC. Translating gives CAWSVGPSRGQETQYF.

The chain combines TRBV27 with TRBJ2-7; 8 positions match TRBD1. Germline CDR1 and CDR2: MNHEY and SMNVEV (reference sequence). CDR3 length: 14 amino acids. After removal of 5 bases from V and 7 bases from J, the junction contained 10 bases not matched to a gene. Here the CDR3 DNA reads TGTGCCAGCAGTCCCGGCCAGGGGGCGAGTGAGCAGTACTTC. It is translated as CASSPGQGASEQYF.

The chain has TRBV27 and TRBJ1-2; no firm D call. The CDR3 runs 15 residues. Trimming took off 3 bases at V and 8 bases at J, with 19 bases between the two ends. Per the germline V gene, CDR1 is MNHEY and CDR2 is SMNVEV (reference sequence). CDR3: CASSFLLDGPGGYTF. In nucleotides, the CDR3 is TGTGCCAGCAGTTTCTTGCTTGATGGGCCGGGAGGCTACACCTTC.

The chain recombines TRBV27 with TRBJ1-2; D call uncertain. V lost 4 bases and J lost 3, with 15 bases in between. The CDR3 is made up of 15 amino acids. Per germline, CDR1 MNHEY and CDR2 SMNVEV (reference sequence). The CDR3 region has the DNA TGTGCCAGCAGTTCCACCCCGATCCGGGACTATGGCTACACCTTC. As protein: CASSSTPIRDYGYTF.

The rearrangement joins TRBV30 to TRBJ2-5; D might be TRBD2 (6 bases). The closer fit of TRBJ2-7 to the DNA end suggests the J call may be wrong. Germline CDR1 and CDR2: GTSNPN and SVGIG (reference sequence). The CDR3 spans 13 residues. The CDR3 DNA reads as TGTGCCTGGATGGGCGGGGTTCTATACGAGCAGTACTTC. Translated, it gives CAWMGGVLYEQYF.

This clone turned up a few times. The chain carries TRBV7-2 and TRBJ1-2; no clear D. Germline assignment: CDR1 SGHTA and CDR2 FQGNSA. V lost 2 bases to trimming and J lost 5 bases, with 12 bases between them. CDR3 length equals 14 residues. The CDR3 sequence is CASSLPWASYGYTF. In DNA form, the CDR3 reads TGTGCCAGCAGCTTACCCTGGGCCAGTTATGGCTACACCTTC.

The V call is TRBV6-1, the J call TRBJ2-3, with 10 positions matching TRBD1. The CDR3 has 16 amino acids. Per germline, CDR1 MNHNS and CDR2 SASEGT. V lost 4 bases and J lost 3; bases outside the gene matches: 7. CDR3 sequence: CASSADRGQYTDTQYF. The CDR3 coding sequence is TGTGCCAGCAGTGCCGACAGGGGGCAGTATACAGATACGCAGTATTTT.